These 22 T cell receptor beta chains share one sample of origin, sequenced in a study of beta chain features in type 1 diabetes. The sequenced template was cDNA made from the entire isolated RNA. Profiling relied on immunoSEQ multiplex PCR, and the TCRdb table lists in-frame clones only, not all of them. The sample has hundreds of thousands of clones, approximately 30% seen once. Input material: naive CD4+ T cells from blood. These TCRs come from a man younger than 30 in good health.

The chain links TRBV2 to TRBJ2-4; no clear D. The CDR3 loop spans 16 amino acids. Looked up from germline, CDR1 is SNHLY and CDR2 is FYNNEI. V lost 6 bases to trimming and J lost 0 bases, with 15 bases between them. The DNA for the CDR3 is TGTGCCAGCAGAGGGCCAATGTCCCTAGCCAAAAACATTCAGTACTTC. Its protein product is CASRGPMSLAKNIQYF.

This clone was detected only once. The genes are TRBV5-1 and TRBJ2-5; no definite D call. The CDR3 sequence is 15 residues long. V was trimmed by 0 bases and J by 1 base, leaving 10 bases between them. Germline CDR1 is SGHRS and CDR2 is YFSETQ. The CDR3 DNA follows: TGCGCCAGCAGCTTGGAGAGCCGCAGCCAAGAGACCCAGTACTTC. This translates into CASSLESRSQETQYF.

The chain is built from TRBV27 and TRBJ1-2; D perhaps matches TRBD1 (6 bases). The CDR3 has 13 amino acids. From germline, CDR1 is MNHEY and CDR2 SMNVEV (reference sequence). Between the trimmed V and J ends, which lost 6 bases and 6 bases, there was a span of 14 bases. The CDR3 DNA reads TGTGCCAGCAGACGAACAGGGATGGATGGCTACACCTTC. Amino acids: CASRRTGMDGYTF.

The chain's CDR3 is CSVRGGTGETQYF. In nucleotides, the CDR3 is TGCAGCGTGAGAGGCGGGACAGGGGAGACCCAGTACTTC. The V call is TRBV29-1, the J call TRBJ2-5, with 9 bases aligning to TRBD1. Trimming removed 6 bases from V and 5 bases from J; junction bases left unmatched: 7. The CDR3 totals 13 residues. Germline V lookup: CDR1 SQVTM, CDR2 ANQGSEA.

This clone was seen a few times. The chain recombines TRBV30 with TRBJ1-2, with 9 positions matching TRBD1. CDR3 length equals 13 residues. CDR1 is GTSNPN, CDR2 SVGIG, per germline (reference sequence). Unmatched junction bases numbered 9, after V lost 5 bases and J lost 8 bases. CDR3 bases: TGTGCCTGGCGACTTGGGACAGGGAGAGGCTACACCTTC. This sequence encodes CAWRLGTGRGYTF.

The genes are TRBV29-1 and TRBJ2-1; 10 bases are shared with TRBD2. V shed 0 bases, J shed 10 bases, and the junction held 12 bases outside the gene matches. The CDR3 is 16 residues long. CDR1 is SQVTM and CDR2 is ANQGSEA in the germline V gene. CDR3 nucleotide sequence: TGCAGCGTTGAAGAGTATCTAGCGGGAGCACAGGGGGAGCAGTTCTTC. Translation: CSVEEYLAGAQGEQFF.

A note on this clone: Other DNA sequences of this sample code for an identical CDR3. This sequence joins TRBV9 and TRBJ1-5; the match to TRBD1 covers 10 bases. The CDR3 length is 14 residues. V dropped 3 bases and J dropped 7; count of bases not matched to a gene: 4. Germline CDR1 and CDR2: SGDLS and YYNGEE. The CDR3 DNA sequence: TGTGCCAGCAGCGCGACAGGGGGCGGACAGCCCCAGCATTTT. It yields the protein CASSATGGGQPQHF. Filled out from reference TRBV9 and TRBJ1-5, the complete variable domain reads DSGVTQTPKHLITATGQRVTLRCSPRSGDLSVYWYQQSLDQGLQFLIQYYNGEERAKGNILERFSAQQFPDLHSELNLSSLELGDSALYFCASSATGGGQPQHFGDGTRLSIL.

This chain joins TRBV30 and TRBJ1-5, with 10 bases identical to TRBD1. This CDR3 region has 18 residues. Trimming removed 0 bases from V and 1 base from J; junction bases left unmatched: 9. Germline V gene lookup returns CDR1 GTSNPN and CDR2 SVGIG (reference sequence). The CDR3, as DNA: TGTGCCTGGAGTGTAGACAGGGGGCCACCGGGAAGCAATCAGCCCCAGCATTTT. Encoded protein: CAWSVDRGPPGSNQPQHF.

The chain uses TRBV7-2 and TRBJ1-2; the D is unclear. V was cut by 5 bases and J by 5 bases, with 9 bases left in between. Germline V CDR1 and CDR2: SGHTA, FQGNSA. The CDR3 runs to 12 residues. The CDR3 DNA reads TGTGCCAGCAGCCACGACAATTATGGCTACACCTTC. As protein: CASSHDNYGYTF.

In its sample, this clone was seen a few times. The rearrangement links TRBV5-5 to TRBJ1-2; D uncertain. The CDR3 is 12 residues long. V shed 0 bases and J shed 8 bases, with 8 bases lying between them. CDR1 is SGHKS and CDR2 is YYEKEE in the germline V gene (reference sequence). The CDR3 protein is CASSLEQAGYTF. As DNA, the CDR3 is TGTGCCAGCAGCTTGGAGCAGGCCGGCTACACCTTC.

Here the CDR3 DNA reads TGTGCCAGCAGCTTAGTAGCAGGAGATGCCTATGGCTACACCTTC. It is translated as CASSLVAGDAYGYTF. The V call is TRBV7-9, the J call TRBJ1-2; D remains unclear. Germline V gene data show CDR1 as SEHNR and CDR2 as FQNEAQ (reference sequence). The CDR3 spans 15 residues. The germline V and J ends were trimmed by 1 base and 4 bases, with 13 bases remaining between them.

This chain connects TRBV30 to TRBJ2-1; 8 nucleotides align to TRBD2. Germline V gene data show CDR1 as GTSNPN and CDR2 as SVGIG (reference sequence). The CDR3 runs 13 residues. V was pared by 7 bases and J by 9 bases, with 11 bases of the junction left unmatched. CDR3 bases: TGTGCCTTCTCGGGACTAGATTTCAGTGAGCAGTTCTTC. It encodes CAFSGLDFSEQFF.

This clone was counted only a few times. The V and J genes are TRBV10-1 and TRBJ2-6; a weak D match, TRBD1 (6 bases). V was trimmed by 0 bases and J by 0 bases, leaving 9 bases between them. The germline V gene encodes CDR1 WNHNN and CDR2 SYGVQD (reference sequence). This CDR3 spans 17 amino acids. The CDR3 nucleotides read TGCGCCAGCAGTGAGTCGTTGGGGGCCTCTGGGGCCAACGTCCTGACTTTC. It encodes CASSESLGASGANVLTF.

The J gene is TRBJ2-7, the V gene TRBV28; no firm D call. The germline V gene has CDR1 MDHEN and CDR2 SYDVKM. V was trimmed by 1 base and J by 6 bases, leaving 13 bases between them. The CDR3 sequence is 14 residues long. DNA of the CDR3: TGTGCCAGCAGTTTATCCACTGCCCGACGCGAGCAGTACTTC. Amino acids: CASSLSTARREQYF.

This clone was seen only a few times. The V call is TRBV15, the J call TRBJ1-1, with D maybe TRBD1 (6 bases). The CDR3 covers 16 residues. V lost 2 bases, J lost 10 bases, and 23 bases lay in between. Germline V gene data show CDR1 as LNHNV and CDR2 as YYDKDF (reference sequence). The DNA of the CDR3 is TGTGCCACCAGCAGACCCCTCATGGGGGGCCTGAAAGGAGCTTTCTTT. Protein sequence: CATSRPLMGGLKGAFF.

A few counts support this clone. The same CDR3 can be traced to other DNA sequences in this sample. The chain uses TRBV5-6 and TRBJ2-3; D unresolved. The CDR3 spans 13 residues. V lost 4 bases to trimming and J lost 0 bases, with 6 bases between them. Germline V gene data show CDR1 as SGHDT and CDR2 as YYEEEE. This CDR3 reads CASSLGSTDTQYF. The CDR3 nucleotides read TGTGCCAGCAGCCTAGGGAGCACAGATACGCAGTATTTT. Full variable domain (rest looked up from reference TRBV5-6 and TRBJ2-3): DAGVTQSPTHLIKTRGQQVTLRCSPKSGHDTVSWYQQALGQGPQFIFQYYEEEERQRGNFPDRFSGHQFPNYSSELNVNALLLGDSALYLCASSLGSTDTQYFGPGTRLTVL.

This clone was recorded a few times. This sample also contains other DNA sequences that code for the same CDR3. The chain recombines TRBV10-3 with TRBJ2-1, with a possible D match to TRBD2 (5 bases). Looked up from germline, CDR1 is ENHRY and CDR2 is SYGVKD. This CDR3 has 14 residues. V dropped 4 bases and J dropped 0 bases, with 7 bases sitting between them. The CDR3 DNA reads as TGTGCCATCAGTGGAGGGAGCTCCTACAATGAGCAGTTCTTC. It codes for CAISGGSSYNEQFF.

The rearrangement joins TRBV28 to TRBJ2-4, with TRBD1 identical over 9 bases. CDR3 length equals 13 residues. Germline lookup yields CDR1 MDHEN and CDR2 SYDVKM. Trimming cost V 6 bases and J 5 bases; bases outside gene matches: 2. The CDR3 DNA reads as TGTGCCAGCAGGGGACAGGGAGAAAACATTCAGTACTTC. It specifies CASRGQGENIQYF.

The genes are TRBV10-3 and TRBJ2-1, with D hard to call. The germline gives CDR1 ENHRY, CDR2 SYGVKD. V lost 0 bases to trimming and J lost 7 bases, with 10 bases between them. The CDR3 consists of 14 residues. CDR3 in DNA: TGTGCCATCAGTGAGTCGAAGGGTATGAATGAGCAGTTCTTC. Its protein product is CAISESKGMNEQFF.

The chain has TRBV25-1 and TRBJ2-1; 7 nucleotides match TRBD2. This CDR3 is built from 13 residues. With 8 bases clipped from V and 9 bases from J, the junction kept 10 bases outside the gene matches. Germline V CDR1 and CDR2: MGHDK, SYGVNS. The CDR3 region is CASREEGISEQFF. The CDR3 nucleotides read TGTGCCAGCCGGGAGGAAGGGATCAGTGAGCAGTTCTTC. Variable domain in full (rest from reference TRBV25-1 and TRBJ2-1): EADIYQTPRYLVIGTGKKITLECSQTMGHDKMYWYQQDPGMELHLIHYSYGVNSTEKGDLSSESTVSRIRTEHFPLTLESARPSHTSQYLCASREEGISEQFFGPGTRLTVL.

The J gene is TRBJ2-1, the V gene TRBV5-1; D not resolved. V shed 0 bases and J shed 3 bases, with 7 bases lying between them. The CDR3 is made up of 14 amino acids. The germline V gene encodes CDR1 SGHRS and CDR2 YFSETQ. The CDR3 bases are TGCGCCAGCAGCTTGGGTGAATACTACAATGAGCAGTTCTTC. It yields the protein CASSLGEYYNEQFF.

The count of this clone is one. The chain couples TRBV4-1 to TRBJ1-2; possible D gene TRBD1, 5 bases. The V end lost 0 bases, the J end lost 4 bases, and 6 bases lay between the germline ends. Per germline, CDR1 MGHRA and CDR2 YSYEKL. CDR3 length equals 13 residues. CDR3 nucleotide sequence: TGCGCCAGCAGCCAAGATACAGGCTATGGCTACACCTTC. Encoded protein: CASSQDTGYGYTF.